This T cell receptor beta chain was documented in a study of T cell responses to AZD1222 COVID-19 vaccine. Study results and caveats: Donors in the cohort were predominantly white British and more often female, and clonal diversity was possibly underestimated. Reportedly, close to half of spike-specific TCRs are directed against unmutated variant regions.

Points on this clone: Antigen specificity is unknown.

V was cut by 10 bases and J by 2 bases, with 23 bases left in between. There are 16 residues in the CDR3. Per the germline V gene, CDR1 is SGHDN and CDR2 is FVKESK. Using immunoSEQ multiplex PCR, the repertoire was profiled, and TCRdb retains in-frame clones only, with some absent. The sample has about 120,000 clones, around 84% seen once. The input for sequencing was peripheral blood, taken 28 days after the second AZD1222 dose. The origin of this receptor is an adult who received the AZD1222 COVID-19 vaccine. V gene TRBV14 combines with J gene TRBJ1-1, with TRBD1 as a possible D gene (5 bases). The CDR3 region is CANYRRAGKNNTEAFF. The DNA of the CDR3 is TGTGCCAACTATAGGAGAGCAGGGAAGAATAACACTGAAGCTTTCTTT.